The entry below gives a single TCR beta chain sequence along with its context. This specimen belongs to a study of neurological immune-mediated disorders. TCRdb redid the calling of the 5' RACE reads with MiXCR, one entry per CDR3 protein. The table shows around 40,000 distinct CDR3 sequences, with less than 9% occurring only once. This TCR was recovered from a middle-aged man in good health. Sequencing was carried out using CD4+ T cells from blood.

The CDR3 loop reads CASSQDRQGAPEQYF. The DNA of the CDR3 is TGTGCCAGCAGCCAAGATCGTCAGGGGGCGCCCGAGCAGTACTTC. The chain links TRBV3-1 to TRBJ2-7; TRBD1 matches 8 bases. The germline V gene encodes CDR1 LGHDT and CDR2 YNNKEL (reference sequence). Unmatched junction bases numbered 7, after V lost 0 bases and J lost 6 bases. This CDR3 is built from 15 residues.